These 18 T cell receptor beta chains were sequenced from one sample in a study of T-cell reconstitution after alpha-beta-depleted transplantation in children. This sample's TCRbeta library carried unique molecular identifier barcodes. TCRdb re-called the PCR reads through MiXCR, storing one row per CDR3 protein. The sample holds 750,000 to 950,000 distinct CDR3 sequences, roughly 15% seen once. Sequencing was performed on PBMCs, mostly from graft donor cells, taken 360 days after TCRalphabeta/CD19-depleted stem cell transplant. Receptor source: a male patient between 10 and 17 years old who had a stem cell transplant for acute lymphoblastic leukemia, so the T cells may come from the graft donor.

This chain joins TRBV25-1 and TRBJ2-3, with 9 bases identical to TRBD2. The junction had 4 bases not matched to a gene; V was cut back by 1 base and J by 2 bases. Germline-derived CDR1 and CDR2 are MGHDK and SYGVNS. This CDR3 is built from 16 residues. The CDR3 DNA sequence: TGTGCCAGCAGTGAATGGGCGGGAGGGATCACAGATACGCAGTATTTT. Translation gives CASSEWAGGITDTQYF.

The chain is built from TRBV10-3 and TRBJ2-1; maybe TRBD1 (5 bases). CDR3 length: 14 amino acids. Trimming pared 6 bases from V and 0 bases from J, leaving 9 bases between. CDR1 and CDR2 (germline): ENHRY, SYGVKD. The CDR3 DNA reads as TGTGCCATCAGCATAACAGGCTCCTACAATGAGCAGTTCTTC. Translation gives CAISITGSYNEQFF.

This clonotype has a handful of counts. The chain combines TRBV28 with TRBJ1-5; TRBD1 matches 7 bases. CDR1 and CDR2 from the germline V gene are MDHEN and SYDVKM. V lost 7 bases, J lost 1 base, and 10 bases stayed unmatched. This CDR3 has 16 residues. The DNA for the CDR3 is TGTGCCAGCAACTTGGACAGGCCTTTAAGCAATCAGCCCCAGCATTTT. This encodes CASNLDRPLSNQPQHF. The whole variable domain, remainder taken from reference TRBV28 and TRBJ1-5, is DVKVTQSSRYLVKRTGEKVFLECVQDMDHENMFWYRQDPGLGLRLIYFSYDVKMKEKGDIPEGYSVSREKKERFSLILESASTNQTSMYLCASNLDRPLSNQPQHFGDGTRLSIL.

This clonotype was observed many times. The chain uses TRBV7-9 and TRBJ2-7, with a weak D call TRBD2 (5 bases). V was shortened by 8 bases and J by 0 bases, with 8 bases between the two germline ends. Germline CDR1 SEHNR, CDR2 FQNEAQ (reference sequence). This CDR3 has 12 residues. The CDR3 DNA sequence: TGTGCCAGCGAAGGGAGCTCCTACGAGCAGTACTTC. It yields the protein CASEGSSYEQYF.

There are a few counts of this clonotype. The CDR3, as DNA: TGTGCCAGCAGGCCCCACGCTCTAGCGGGAGGCACAGATACGCAGTATTTT. Protein product: CASRPHALAGGTDTQYF. The chain recombines TRBV6-5 with TRBJ2-3; 10 bases match TRBD2. V trimming: 6 bases; J trimming: 1 base; junction bases outside the gene matches: 10. The CDR3 length is 17 residues. Looked up from germline, CDR1 is MNHEY and CDR2 is SVGAGI.

V is TRBV7-8 and J is TRBJ2-5; TRBD1 matches 8 bases. J was trimmed by 5 bases and V by 5 bases; bases with no gene match: 7. Germline V lookup: CDR1 SGHVS, CDR2 FQNEAQ. This CDR3 is 14 amino acids long. The CDR3 spells CASSPIDRGETQYF. Here the CDR3 DNA reads TGTGCCAGCAGCCCTATCGACAGGGGCGAGACCCAGTACTTC.

V gene TRBV29-1 combines with J gene TRBJ2-2, with D maybe TRBD2 (6 bases). The CDR3 is 17 amino acids. Germline assignment: CDR1 SQVTM and CDR2 ANQGSEA. V was pared by 0 bases and J by 4 bases, with 18 bases between. The CDR3 protein is CSVEDRGRAAGTGELFF. The DNA for the CDR3 is TGCAGCGTTGAAGATCGGGGCAGGGCAGCGGGCACCGGGGAGCTGTTTTTT.

The chain has TRBV20-1 and TRBJ1-2; D ambiguous. This CDR3 region has 12 residues. Looked up from germline, CDR1 is DFQATT and CDR2 is SNEGSKA (reference sequence). Trimming removed 5 bases from V and 0 bases from J, with 7 bases in between. The CDR3 sequence is CSAWQANYGYTF. Written as DNA, the CDR3 is TGCAGTGCTTGGCAGGCTAACTATGGCTACACCTTC.

The chain recombines TRBV24-1 with TRBJ1-2; 9 nucleotides agree with TRBD1. Trimming cost V 5 bases and J 5 bases; bases outside gene matches: 8. This CDR3 is 15 amino acids long. In germline, CDR1 is KGHDR, CDR2 SFDVKD. CDR3 sequence: CATSAGTGLKYGYTF. In DNA form, the CDR3 reads TGTGCCACCAGTGCTGGGACAGGGCTGAAATATGGCTACACCTTC.

There are a few counts of this clonotype. V gene TRBV5-1 combines with J gene TRBJ1-1, with D possibly TRBD1 on 6 matching bases. The length of the CDR3 is 15 residues. V was trimmed by 4 bases and J by 2 bases, leaving 15 bases between them. Germline V gene sequence: CDR1 SGHRS, CDR2 YFSETQ. The CDR3 protein is CASSLHRASNTEAFF. In DNA form, the CDR3 reads TGCGCCAGCAGCCTTCACAGGGCCTCTAACACTGAAGCTTTCTTT.

This clonotype was recorded at least ten times. V gene TRBV5-1 combines with J gene TRBJ1-1; D not resolved. The V and J ends lost 4 bases and 6 bases respectively, with 16 bases between them. CDR1 and CDR2 from the germline V gene are SGHRS and YFSETQ. CDR3 size: 14 residues. The CDR3 DNA is TGCGCCAGCAGCACAAGGAACGAGGGCTCTGAAGCTTTCTTT. It codes for CASSTRNEGSEAFF.

A few counts support this clonotype. The chain carries TRBV7-3 and TRBJ2-3, with D perhaps matching TRBD2 (5 bases). The V and J ends lost 4 bases and 2 bases respectively, with 10 bases between them. The CDR3 spans 14 residues. Germline CDR1 and CDR2: SGHTA and FQGTGA. The CDR3 reads CASSSLADTDTQYF. CDR3 coding DNA: TGTGCCAGCAGCTCGCTAGCTGACACAGATACGCAGTATTTT.

V is TRBV7-9 and J is TRBJ2-7; 8 nucleotides line up with TRBD1. Trimming cost V 5 bases and J 3 bases; bases outside gene matches: 6. Per the germline V gene, CDR1 is SEHNR and CDR2 is FQNEAQ (reference sequence). There are 14 residues in the CDR3. Here the CDR3 DNA reads TGTGCCAGCAGCCTGACAGGGGAAGGCTACGAGCAGTACTTC. Its protein product is CASSLTGEGYEQYF.

The gene calls are TRBV6-2 or TRBV6-3 and TRBJ2-7, with TRBD2 matching 11 bases. With V trimmed by 5 bases and J by 5 bases, 14 bases remained unmatched. The V gene's germline CDR1 is MNHEY and CDR2 SVGEGT. The CDR3 is made up of 17 amino acids. CDR3 region: CASSQLPLAGGGHEQYF. In nucleotides, the CDR3 is TGTGCCAGCAGTCAACTACCCTTAGCGGGAGGGGGCCACGAGCAGTACTTC.

The V call is TRBV9, the J call TRBJ2-1; the D is unclear. The V and J ends lost 3 bases and 7 bases respectively, with 11 bases between them. The CDR3 consists of 13 residues. CDR1 SGDLS and CDR2 YYNGEE come from the germline V gene. Written as DNA, the CDR3 is TGTGCCAGCAGCGAGTCCCCCGGGAATGAGCAGTTCTTC. It is translated as CASSESPGNEQFF. The full variable domain, completed using reference TRBV9 and TRBJ2-1, is DSGVTQTPKHLITATGQRVTLRCSPRSGDLSVYWYQQSLDQGLQFLIQYYNGEERAKGNILERFSAQQFPDLHSELNLSSLELGDSALYFCASSESPGNEQFFGPGTRLTVL.

The chain recombines TRBV5-6 with TRBJ2-4; 9 bases map to TRBD1. CDR3 length equals 16 residues. The V gene's germline CDR1 is SGHDT and CDR2 YYEEEE. V was clipped by 1 base and J by 0 bases; unmatched bases: 2. The CDR3 loop is CASSLRQGVAKNIQYF. CDR3 DNA sequence: TGTGCCAGCAGCTTGAGACAGGGGGTAGCCAAAAACATTCAGTACTTC.

The V gene is TRBV27, the J gene TRBJ2-1, with 12 bases fitting TRBD2. Germline V gives CDR1 MNHEY, CDR2 SMNVEV (reference sequence). Trimming at V came to 3 bases and at J to 0 bases, leaving 15 bases not matched to a gene. The CDR3 contains 21 residues. CDR3 amino acids: CASSFLTPLAGGPSSYNEQFF. CDR3 DNA: TGTGCCAGCAGTTTCCTGACTCCACTAGCGGGAGGTCCAAGCTCCTACAATGAGCAGTTCTTC.

There are many counts of this clonotype. At one boundary the junction diverges from the germline segment, which might be a read error. The chain joins TRBV4-1 to TRBJ2-7, with TRBD1 identical over 8 bases. The CDR3 sequence is 12 residues long. Per germline, CDR1 MGHRA and CDR2 YSYEKL. This CDR3 is CASSQDRDEQYF. Written as DNA, the CDR3 is TGTGCCAGCAGCCAGGACAGGGACGAGCAGTACTTC.